These T cell receptor beta chains were read from a single sample in a study of T cells expressing NK-cell markers. TCRdb re-analyzed the 5' RACE reads; it lists each CDR3 protein once, without DNA. Its listing shows 550,000 or so distinct CDR3 sequences. What was sequenced was blood T cells: a sorted CD56 or NKG2C T cell subset, CD4+ or CD8+ T cells, or bulk PBMC T cells (not recorded which). The receptors derive from a man between 18 and 35 years old in good health. Each CDR3 is given with its conserved first and last residue.

j_gene | v_gene | CDR3aa
TRBJ1-1 | TRBV7-9 | CASSLKGGRKGKNTEAFF
TRBJ2-7 | TRBV3-1 | CASSLRTAGREQYF
TRBJ1-2 | TRBV20-1 | CSAVGGPGTEKGGYTF
TRBJ1-1 | TRBV18 | CASSPVPAGTEAFF
TRBJ2-1 | TRBV6-1 | CASAQTLSRGRGLRNEQFF
TRBJ1-3 | TRBV4-3 | CASSQVRELSGNTIYF
TRBJ2-6 | TRBV3-1 | CASSQDGITGANVLTF
TRBJ2-1 | TRBV4-2 | CASSLHPASYNEQFF
TRBJ2-3 | TRBV29-1 | CSVILYTDTQYF
TRBJ2-7 | TRBV3-1 | CASSHHSYYEQYF
TRBJ2-5 | TRBV18 | CASSPSQNQETQYF
TRBJ2-7 | TRBV28 | CASSLPDREGGYEQYF
TRBJ1-1 | TRBV20-1 | CSAPLGGLTEAFF
TRBJ2-7 | TRBV2 | CAGNSERTYEQYF
TRBJ2-2 | TRBV5-6 | CASSMGQGTTGELFF
TRBJ2-6 | TRBV11-2 | CASSLGPGLSSGANVLTF
TRBJ1-4 | TRBV5-1 | CASRPERTGEGEKLFF
TRBJ2-1 | TRBV12-3/TRBV12-4 | CASSLSSSGEQFF
TRBJ1-3 | TRBV12-3/TRBV12-4 | CASSTTGATSSGNTIYF
TRBJ1-1 | TRBV7-9 | CASSSIGDSLYEAFF
TRBJ2-1 | TRBV12-3/TRBV12-4 | CASPRGGEKLNEQFF
TRBJ1-2 | TRBV12-3/TRBV12-4 | CASSDLGSYGYTF
TRBJ2-5 | TRBV5-4 | CASSSGLAVLQETQYF
TRBJ2-7 | TRBV20-1 | CSARDLAGGVHEQYF
TRBJ2-1 | TRBV5-1 | CASSPTGLAGADEQFF
TRBJ2-3 | TRBV29-1 | CSVDGLAGNTDTQYF
TRBJ2-3 | TRBV12-3/TRBV12-4 | CATLPSGTLTDTQYF
TRBJ1-1 | TRBV7-8 | CASRETSGNTEAFF
TRBJ1-3 | TRBV7-8 | CASSFSDRGTGNTIYF
TRBJ2-1 | TRBV5-1 | CASSSTSPTYNEQFF
TRBJ2-2 | TRBV29-1 | CSGQGYTGELFF
TRBJ2-1 | TRBV24-1 | CATSAPTGGIYNEQFF
TRBJ2-1 | TRBV20-1 | CSANLASLYNEQFF
TRBJ2-4 | TRBV5-1 | CASSSGSGRSNIQYF
TRBJ1-3 | TRBV20-1 | CSATTGYSGNTIYF
TRBJ1-3 | TRBV29-1 | CSVESRFGNTIYF
TRBJ2-2 | TRBV7-8 | CASSLVVQHGITGELFF
TRBJ2-7 | TRBV18 | CASSPTQGGTYEQYF
TRBJ2-5 | TRBV12-3/TRBV12-4 | CASRTSGDFKETQYF
TRBJ2-7 | TRBV9 | CASSVGGSGYEQYF
TRBJ2-7 | TRBV12-3/TRBV12-4 | CASSPDRGGTTLYEQYF
TRBJ2-1 | TRBV12-3/TRBV12-4 | CASSIPGTSVDNEQFF
TRBJ2-5 | TRBV12-3/TRBV12-4 | CASRRKRGETQYF
TRBJ2-1 | TRBV27 | CASSLDPFRQGVNEQFF
TRBJ2-2 | TRBV7-2 | CASSSDGNTGELFF
TRBJ1-1 | TRBV29-1 | CSVENGEAAFF
TRBJ2-3 | TRBV28 | CASSFDRRADTQYF
TRBJ1-6 | TRBV12-3/TRBV12-4 | CASGTQGGASPLHF
TRBJ2-2 | TRBV11-2 | CASSSIVQRRGAIARELFF
TRBJ2-3 | TRBV10-3 | CAIRDRAADTQYF
TRBJ2-5 | TRBV10-3 | CAISARDPGDQETQYF
TRBJ2-2 | TRBV29-1 | CSVAGQGAGELFF
TRBJ2-3 | TRBV5-4 | CASSLGQREDTQYF
TRBJ2-1 | TRBV24-1 | CATSLAGVNEQFF
TRBJ2-6 | TRBV5-1 | CASSLVGRENSGANVLTF
TRBJ1-1 | TRBV4-1 | CASREVRGTEAFF
TRBJ2-2 | TRBV5-1 | CASSGGDGIGELFF
TRBJ2-1 | TRBV7-3 | CASSLPGGGVNEQFF